The 4 T cell receptor beta chains listed next were all sequenced from one sample in a study of naive and memory T cell subsets. Both TRBC1 and TRBC2 were covered by a beta constant-region primer of two equimolar oligonucleotides. TCRdb called the UMI-ligation and nested PCR reads again in MiXCR, with one record for every CDR3 protein. The sample consists of some 150,000 distinct CDR3 sequences, 15% to 20% of them appearing once. Material: naive CD4+ T cells from blood. These TCRs come from a human donor in good health.

This clonotype occurred a few times. The rearrangement joins TRBV5-4 to TRBJ2-3, with a tentative D call TRBD2 (5 bases). Germline CDR1 SGHNT, CDR2 YYREEE (reference sequence). This CDR3 is 12 amino acids long. The germline V and J ends were trimmed by 3 bases and 6 bases, with 8 bases remaining between them. The CDR3 is CASSSPGDTQYF. In DNA, the CDR3 is TGTGCCAGCAGCTCCCCGGGGGATACGCAGTATTTT.

The chain has TRBV27 and TRBJ1-6; 9 nucleotides agree with TRBD1. CDR1 and CDR2 (germline): MNHEY, SMNVEV (reference sequence). The CDR3 length is 17 residues. V dropped 2 bases and J dropped 4; count of bases not matched to a gene: 6. The CDR3 loop reads CASSLEPGQGYNSPLHF. Written as DNA, the CDR3 is TGTGCCAGCAGTTTAGAACCGGGACAGGGTTATAATTCACCCCTCCACTTT.

With respect to this clonotype: This may be a read error: a much more frequent sequence differs by one nucleotide. This chain connects TRBV6-2 or TRBV6-3 to TRBJ2-3; 10 positions agree with TRBD1. This CDR3 is built from 19 residues. Germline CDR1 reads MNHEY; CDR2 reads SVGEGT. CDR3 loop: CASNRGQGHRRSSTDTQNF. The DNA of the CDR3 is TGTGCCAGCAACCGGGGACAGGGGCATCGGAGAAGCAGCACAGATACGCAGAATTTT.

The sample holds one count of this clonotype. V and J are TRBV6-1 and TRBJ1-2; D remains unclear. This CDR3 comprises 14 residues. V dropped 6 bases and J dropped 2 bases, with 13 bases sitting between them. Per the germline V gene, CDR1 is MNHNS and CDR2 is SASEGT. The CDR3 loop reads CASREPTENYGYTF. CDR3 coding DNA: TGTGCCAGCAGAGAGCCCACAGAAAACTATGGCTACACCTTC.